The rows below give T cell receptor beta chains drawn from one sample of a study of blood T cells in healthy people across ages. TCRdb redid the calling of the 5' RACE reads with MiXCR, one entry per CDR3 protein. The repertoire holds 600,000 to 1,000,000 distinct CDR3 sequences, with around a quarter as singletons. This sample also appeared in a second study, on T cells of mothers and their children.

Sequencing used blood. The origin of the receptors is a boy aged 10-17 years in good health. The CDR3 runs from the conserved cysteine through the conserved F or W. A D gene is named only where the DNA matches it firmly. Clone sizes are given selectively: once, few, many, or a class where the clone is expanded.

d_call	cdr3_length	j_call	v_call	clone_size	cdr3_aa	cdr3_nt
TRBD2	12	TRBJ2-4	TRBV7-2	few	CASTSGENIQYF	TGTGCCAGCACTAGCGGGGAAAACATTCAGTACTTC
NA	16	TRBJ2-4	TRBV20-1	NA	CSATGAPRTVKNIQYF	TGCAGTGCTACCGGAGCCCCGCGGACAGTCAAAAACATTCAGTACTTC
TRBD2	16	TRBJ2-1	TRBV11-2	few	CASRHSQGTSGNEQFF	TGTGCCAGCAGACATAGCCAGGGGACTAGCGGTAATGAGCAGTTCTTC
NA	17	TRBJ1-4	TRBV21-1	NA	CASSKVRPRPTNEKLFF	TGTGCCAGCAGCAAAGTACGCCCAAGGCCAACTAATGAAAAACTGTTTTTT
NA	14	TRBJ2-7	TRBV6-6	NA	CASSYRDENYEQYF	TGTGCCAGCAGTTACAGGGACGAAAACTACGAGCAGTACTTC
TRBD2	19	TRBJ2-1	TRBV20-1	NA	CSATPLGLAGSSSYNEQFF	TGCAGTGCAACCCCCCTGGGGCTAGCGGGGTCTAGCTCCTACAATGAGCAGTTCTTC
NA	15	TRBJ2-1	TRBV7-2	many	CASRLKHHQVNEQFF	TGTGCCAGCAGGTTAAAGCACCACCAGGTCAATGAGCAGTTCTTC
NA	17	TRBJ1-3	TRBV12-5	NA	CASGRDPTENPGNTIYF	TGTGCTAGTGGTCGCGATCCGACAGAGAATCCTGGAAACACCATATATTTT
NA	14	TRBJ1-5	TRBV28	NA	CASTLLRREQPQHF	TGTGCCAGCACCTTATTGAGGAGAGAGCAGCCCCAGCATTTT
TRBD2	17	TRBJ2-2	TRBV4-2	NA	CASSTGKAGGPAGELFF	TGTGCCAGCAGCACAGGAAAAGCGGGAGGGCCGGCCGGGGAGCTGTTTTTT
NA	14	TRBJ2-5	TRBV29-1	few	CSVDEWAGEETQYF	TGCAGCGTTGATGAGTGGGCAGGGGAAGAGACCCAGTACTTC
NA	13	TRBJ2-1	TRBV20-1	NA	CSARGDSYNEQFF	TGCAGTGCTAGGGGGGACTCCTACAATGAGCAGTTCTTC
NA	13	TRBJ2-1	TRBV7-6	NA	CASSLVVHNEQFF	TGTGCCAGCAGCTTAGTAGTCCACAATGAGCAGTTCTTC
TRBD2	19	TRBJ2-5	TRBV24-1	few	CATSDPAGTSGVFQETQYF	TGTGCCACCAGTGATCCCGCCGGGACTAGCGGGGTCTTCCAGGAGACCCAGTACTTC
NA	12	TRBJ1-4	TRBV20-1	NA	CSASRNNEKLFF	TGCAGTGCTAGCCGGAATAATGAAAAACTGTTTTTT
NA	14	TRBJ2-2	TRBV9	many	CASSVGGGTGELFF	TGTGCCAGCAGCGTAGGAGGGGGCACCGGGGAGCTGTTTTTT
TRBD1	16	TRBJ2-1	TRBV15	NA	CATSREDRGPYNEQFF	TGTGCCACCAGCAGGGAGGACAGGGGTCCTTACAATGAGCAGTTCTTC
NA	14	TRBJ1-4	TRBV9	few	CASSGWGSNEKLFF	TGTGCCAGCAGCGGGTGGGGGTCTAATGAAAAACTGTTTTTT
NA	14	TRBJ1-1	TRBV20-1	few	CSARPRYRQEEASF	TGCAGTGCTAGGCCTCGATATCGACAGGAGGAAGCTTCCTTT
NA	18	TRBJ2-3	TRBV20-1	NA	CSARRPPWEQVNTDTQYF	TGCAGTGCGAGACGACCACCCTGGGAACAGGTTAATACAGATACGCAGTATTTT
TRBD1	16	TRBJ2-3	TRBV4-3	NA	CASSQAQGAVSDTQYF	TGCGCCAGCAGCCAGGCACAGGGGGCAGTCTCCGATACGCAGTATTTT
NA	12	TRBJ2-4	TRBV28	few	CASRTRMEIQYF	TGTGCCAGCAGGACTAGAATGGAGATTCAGTACTTC
NA	12	TRBJ2-1	TRBV10-2	NA	CASRGNIYEQFF	TGCGCCAGCAGGGGAAACATTTATGAGCAGTTCTTC
NA	16	TRBJ2-3	TRBV21-1	many	CASSTRETGTGDTQYF	TGTGCCAGCAGCACAAGGGAGACAGGGACCGGAGATACGCAGTATTTT
TRBD2	15	TRBJ2-3	TRBV10-3	NA	CAISEGGGSTDTQYF	TGTGCCATCAGTGAGGGGGGGGGTAGCACAGATACGCAGTATTTT
NA	13	TRBJ1-6	TRBV20-1	NA	CSALPFGQPPLHF	TGCAGTGCTCTCCCCTTCGGTCAACCACCCCTCCACTTT
NA	11	TRBJ2-1	TRBV11-2	NA	CASSSVGNQFF	TGTGCCAGCAGCTCGGTGGGCAACCAGTTCTTC
NA	14	TRBJ2-7	TRBV28	many	CASSLRGRIHEQYF	TGTGCCAGCAGTTTGCGCGGCAGGATCCACGAGCAGTACTTC
TRBD2	19	TRBJ2-2	TRBV9	NA	CASSPRLAGGLDGTGELFF	TGTGCCAGCAGCCCGAGACTAGCGGGGGGCCTAGACGGCACCGGGGAGCTGTTTTTT
NA	16	TRBJ1-1	TRBV30	few	CAWSRPRGGRGSEAFF	TGTGCCTGGAGTCGCCCCCGCGGGGGAAGGGGGAGTGAAGCTTTCTTT
NA	14	TRBJ2-4	TRBV5-1	few	CASRPGDDGAIQYF	TGCGCCAGCAGACCTGGGGATGACGGGGCCATTCAGTACTTC
TRBD1	14	TRBJ1-1	TRBV28	few	CASSFPTGGTEAFF	TGTGCCAGCAGTTTCCCGACAGGGGGAACTGAAGCTTTCTTT
NA	17	TRBJ1-2	TRBV27	NA	CASSRSVRGAPNYGYTF	TGTGCCAGCAGTCGTTCGGTACGGGGGGCCCCCAACTATGGCTACACCTTC
NA	13	TRBJ1-1	TRBV6-2/TRBV6-3	few	CASTPGLGIEAFF	TGTGCCAGCACCCCCGGACTGGGGATTGAAGCTTTCTTT
TRBD2	16	TRBJ2-3	TRBV2	NA	CASRGTSGGATDTQYF	TGTGCCAGCAGGGGGACTAGCGGGGGGGCAACAGATACGCAGTATTTT
NA	12	TRBJ2-3	TRBV30	few	CAWSAGTGEQYF	TGTGCCTGGAGCGCCGGGACTGGAGAGCAGTATTTT
NA	14	TRBJ2-7	TRBV21-1	few	CASSKGPGNYEQYF	TGTGCCAGCAGCAAAGGGCCAGGAAACTACGAGCAGTACTTC
NA	17	TRBJ2-2	TRBV7-3	few	CASSLRGGFANTGELFF	TGTGCCAGCAGCTTAAGGGGCGGGTTCGCGAACACCGGGGAGCTGTTTTTT
TRBD1	16	TRBJ2-1	TRBV29-1	NA	CSVEDPPGQGIDEQFF	TGCAGCGTTGAGGATCCACCGGGACAGGGTATCGATGAGCAGTTCTTC
TRBD2	20	TRBJ2-7	TRBV6-2/TRBV6-3	few	CASSYNRLAGGLMGSDEQYF	TGTGCCAGCAGTTACAACCGACTAGCGGGAGGATTGATGGGCTCGGACGAGCAGTACTTC
NA	15	TRBJ2-5	TRBV20-1	few	CSASRGRSYQETQYF	TGCAGTGCTAGTCGGGGGAGATCGTACCAAGAGACCCAGTACTTC
NA	14	TRBJ1-2	TRBV6-5	few	CASSYSGSNYGYTF	TGTGCCAGCAGTTACTCGGGCAGCAACTATGGCTACACCTTC